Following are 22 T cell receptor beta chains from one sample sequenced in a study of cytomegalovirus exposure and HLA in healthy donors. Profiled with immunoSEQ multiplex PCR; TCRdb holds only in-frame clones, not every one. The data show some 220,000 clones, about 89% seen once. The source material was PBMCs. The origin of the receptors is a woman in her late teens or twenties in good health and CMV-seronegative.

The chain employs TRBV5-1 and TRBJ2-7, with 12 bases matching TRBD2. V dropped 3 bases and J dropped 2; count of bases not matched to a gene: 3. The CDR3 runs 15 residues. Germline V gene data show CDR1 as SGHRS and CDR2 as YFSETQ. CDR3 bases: TGCGCCAGCAGCTCTGGACTAGCGGGAACCTACGAGCAGTACTTC. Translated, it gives CASSSGLAGTYEQYF.

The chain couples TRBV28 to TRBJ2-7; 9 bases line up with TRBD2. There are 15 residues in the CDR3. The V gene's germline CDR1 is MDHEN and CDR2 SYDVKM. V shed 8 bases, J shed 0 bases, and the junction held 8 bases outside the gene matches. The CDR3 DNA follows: TGTGCCAGCTGTCTAGCGGGACCCTTCTCCTACGAGCAGTACTTC. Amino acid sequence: CASCLAGPFSYEQYF. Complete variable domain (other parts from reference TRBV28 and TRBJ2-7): DVKVTQSSRYLVKRTGEKVFLECVQDMDHENMFWYRQDPGLGLRLIYFSYDVKMKEKGDIPEGYSVSREKKERFSLILESASTNQTSMYLCASCLAGPFSYEQYFGPGTRLTVT.

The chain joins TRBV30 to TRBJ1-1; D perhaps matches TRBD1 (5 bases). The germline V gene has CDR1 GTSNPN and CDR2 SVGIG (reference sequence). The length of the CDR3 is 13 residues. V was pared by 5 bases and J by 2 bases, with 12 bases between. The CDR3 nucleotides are TGTGCCTGGGGTACAGGCGCTAACACTGAAGCTTTCTTT. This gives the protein CAWGTGANTEAFF.

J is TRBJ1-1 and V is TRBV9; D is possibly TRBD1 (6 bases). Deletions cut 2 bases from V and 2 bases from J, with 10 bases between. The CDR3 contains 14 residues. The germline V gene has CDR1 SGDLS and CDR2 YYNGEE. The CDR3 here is CASSVWTENTEAFF. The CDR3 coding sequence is TGTGCCAGCAGCGTCTGGACAGAAAACACTGAAGCTTTCTTT.

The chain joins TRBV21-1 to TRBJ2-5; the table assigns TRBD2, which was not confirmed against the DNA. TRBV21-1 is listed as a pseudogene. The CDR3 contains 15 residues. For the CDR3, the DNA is TGTGCCAGCAGCAATGGGACTGAGCGACAAGAGACCCAGTACTTC. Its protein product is CASSNGTERQETQYF.

CDR3 in amino acids: CASNGETQYF. The CDR3 DNA reads TGTGCCAGCAACGGAGAGACCCAGTACTTC. The V and J genes are TRBV18 and TRBJ2-5; D remains ambiguous. V lost 8 bases and J 4 bases, leaving 5 bases between the germline ends. The germline CDR1 and CDR2 sequences are KGHSH and LQKENI. The CDR3 covers 10 residues.

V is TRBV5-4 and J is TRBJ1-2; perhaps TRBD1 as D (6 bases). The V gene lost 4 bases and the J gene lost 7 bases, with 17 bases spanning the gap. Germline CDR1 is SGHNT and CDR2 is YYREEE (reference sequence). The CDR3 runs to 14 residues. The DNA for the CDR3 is TGTGCCAGCAGCCCGGGGGGGGCGTTAGGTGGCTACACCTTC. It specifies CASSPGGALGGYTF.

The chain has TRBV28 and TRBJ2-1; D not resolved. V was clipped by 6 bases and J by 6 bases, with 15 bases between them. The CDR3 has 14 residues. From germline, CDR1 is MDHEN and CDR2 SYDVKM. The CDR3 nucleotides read TGTGCCAGCAGCCGCCCCCCGGGTGCCAATGAGCAGTTCTTC. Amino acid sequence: CASSRPPGANEQFF.

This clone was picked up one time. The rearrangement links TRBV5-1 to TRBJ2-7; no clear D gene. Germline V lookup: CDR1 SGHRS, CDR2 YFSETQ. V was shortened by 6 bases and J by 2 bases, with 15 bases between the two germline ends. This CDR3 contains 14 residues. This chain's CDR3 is CASTPTHSPYEQYF. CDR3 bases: TGCGCCAGCACCCCGACCCACAGCCCCTACGAGCAGTACTTC.

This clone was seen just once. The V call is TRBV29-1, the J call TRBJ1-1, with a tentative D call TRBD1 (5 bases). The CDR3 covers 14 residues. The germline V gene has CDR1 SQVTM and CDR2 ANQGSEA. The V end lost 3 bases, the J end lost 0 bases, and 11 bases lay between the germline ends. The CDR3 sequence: CSVDDRMVNTEAFF. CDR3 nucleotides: TGCAGCGTTGACGACAGAATGGTGAACACTGAAGCTTTCTTT.

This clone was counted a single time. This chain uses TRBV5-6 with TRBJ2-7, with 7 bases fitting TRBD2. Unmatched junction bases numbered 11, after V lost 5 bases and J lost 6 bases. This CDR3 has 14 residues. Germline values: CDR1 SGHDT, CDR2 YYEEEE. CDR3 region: CASSITGGSGEQYF. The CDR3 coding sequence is TGTGCCAGCAGTATAACGGGGGGTTCCGGCGAGCAGTACTTC.

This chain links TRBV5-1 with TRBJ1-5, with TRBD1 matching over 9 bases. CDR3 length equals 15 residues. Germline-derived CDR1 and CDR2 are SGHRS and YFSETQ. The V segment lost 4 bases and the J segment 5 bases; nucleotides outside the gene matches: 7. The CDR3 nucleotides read TGCGCCAGCAGCCCAGGACAGGGGAGGTATCAGCCCCAGCATTTT. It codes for CASSPGQGRYQPQHF.

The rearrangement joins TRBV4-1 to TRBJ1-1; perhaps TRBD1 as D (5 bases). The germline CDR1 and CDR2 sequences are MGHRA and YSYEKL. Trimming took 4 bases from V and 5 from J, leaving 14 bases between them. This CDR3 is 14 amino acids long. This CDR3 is CASSRPGGWTEAFF. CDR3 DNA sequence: TGCGCCAGCAGCCGACCCGGGGGTTGGACTGAAGCTTTCTTT.

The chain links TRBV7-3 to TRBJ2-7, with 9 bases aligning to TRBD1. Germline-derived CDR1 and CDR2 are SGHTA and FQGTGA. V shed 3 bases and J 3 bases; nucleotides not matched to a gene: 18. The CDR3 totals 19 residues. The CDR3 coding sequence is TGTGCCAGCAGCTTGGGAATATGGGACGATCAGGGACAGGGCTACGAGCAGTACTTC. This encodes CASSLGIWDDQGQGYEQYF.

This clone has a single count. The CDR3 here is CASSLAGGGRTEAFF. Here the CDR3 DNA reads TGTGCCAGCAGCTTAGCCGGGGGGGGCCGGACTGAAGCTTTCTTT. The chain joins TRBV7-2 to TRBJ1-1; weak D call: TRBD1 (6 bases). Trimming cost V 0 bases and J 5 bases, with 13 bases left between them. CDR1 is SGHTA, CDR2 FQGNSA, per germline. The CDR3 has 15 amino acids. The full variable domain, in which reference TRBV7-2 and TRBJ1-1 provide the parts outside the CDR3, is GAGVSQSPSNKVTEKGKDVELRCDPISGHTALYWYRQSLGQGLEFLIYFQGNSAPDKSGLPSDRFSAERTGGSVSTLTIQRTQQEDSAVYLCASSLAGGGRTEAFFGQGTRLTVV.

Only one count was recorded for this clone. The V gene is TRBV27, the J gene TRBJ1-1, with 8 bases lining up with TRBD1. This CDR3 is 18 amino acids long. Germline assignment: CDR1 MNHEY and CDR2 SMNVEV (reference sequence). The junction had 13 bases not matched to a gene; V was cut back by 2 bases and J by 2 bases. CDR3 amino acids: CASSLGVGQGGLNTEAFF. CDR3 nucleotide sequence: TGTGCCAGCAGTTTAGGAGTCGGACAGGGAGGACTCAACACTGAAGCTTTCTTT.

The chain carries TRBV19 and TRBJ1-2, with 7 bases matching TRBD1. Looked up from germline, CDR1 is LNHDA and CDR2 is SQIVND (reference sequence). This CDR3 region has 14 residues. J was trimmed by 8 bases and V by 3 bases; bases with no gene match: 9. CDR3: CASSMAGQDMGYTF. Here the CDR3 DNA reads TGTGCCAGTAGTATGGCAGGACAGGATATGGGCTACACCTTC.

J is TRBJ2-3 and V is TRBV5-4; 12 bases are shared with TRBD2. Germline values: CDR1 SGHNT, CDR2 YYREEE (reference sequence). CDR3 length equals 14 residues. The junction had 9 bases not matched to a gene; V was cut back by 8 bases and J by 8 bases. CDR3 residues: CASLASGRGGTQYF. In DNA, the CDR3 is TGTGCCAGTCTGGCTAGCGGGAGGGGAGGTACGCAGTATTTT.

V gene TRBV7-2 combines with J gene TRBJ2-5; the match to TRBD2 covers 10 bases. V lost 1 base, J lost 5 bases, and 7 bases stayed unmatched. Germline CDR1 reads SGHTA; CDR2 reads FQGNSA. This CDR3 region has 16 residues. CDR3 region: CASSLGAASGSETQYF. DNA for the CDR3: TGTGCCAGCAGCTTAGGTGCGGCTAGCGGGAGTGAGACCCAGTACTTC. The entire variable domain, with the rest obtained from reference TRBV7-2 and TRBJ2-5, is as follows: GAGVSQSPSNKVTEKGKDVELRCDPISGHTALYWYRQSLGQGLEFLIYFQGNSAPDKSGLPSDRFSAERTGGSVSTLTIQRTQQEDSAVYLCASSLGAASGSETQYFGPGTRLLVL.

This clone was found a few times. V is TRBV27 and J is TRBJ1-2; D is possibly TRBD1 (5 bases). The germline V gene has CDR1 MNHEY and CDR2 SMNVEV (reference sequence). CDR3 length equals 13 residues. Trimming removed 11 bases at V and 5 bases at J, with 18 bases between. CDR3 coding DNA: TGTGCCCGTGTGCGGGGGACCCTTTATGGCTACACCTTC. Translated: CARVRGTLYGYTF.

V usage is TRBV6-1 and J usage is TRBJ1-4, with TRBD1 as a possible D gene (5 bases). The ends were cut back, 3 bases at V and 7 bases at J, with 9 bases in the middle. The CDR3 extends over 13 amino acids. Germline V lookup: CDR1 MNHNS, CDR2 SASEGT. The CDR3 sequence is CASSDRVGEKLFF. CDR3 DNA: TGTGCCAGCAGTGACAGGGTGGGTGAAAAACTGTTTTTT.

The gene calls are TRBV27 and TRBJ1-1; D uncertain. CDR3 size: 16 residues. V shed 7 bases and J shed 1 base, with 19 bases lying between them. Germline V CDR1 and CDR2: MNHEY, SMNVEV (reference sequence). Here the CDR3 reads CASNEGPPRANTEAFF. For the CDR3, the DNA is TGTGCCAGCAATGAGGGTCCCCCACGGGCGAACACTGAAGCTTTCTTT.